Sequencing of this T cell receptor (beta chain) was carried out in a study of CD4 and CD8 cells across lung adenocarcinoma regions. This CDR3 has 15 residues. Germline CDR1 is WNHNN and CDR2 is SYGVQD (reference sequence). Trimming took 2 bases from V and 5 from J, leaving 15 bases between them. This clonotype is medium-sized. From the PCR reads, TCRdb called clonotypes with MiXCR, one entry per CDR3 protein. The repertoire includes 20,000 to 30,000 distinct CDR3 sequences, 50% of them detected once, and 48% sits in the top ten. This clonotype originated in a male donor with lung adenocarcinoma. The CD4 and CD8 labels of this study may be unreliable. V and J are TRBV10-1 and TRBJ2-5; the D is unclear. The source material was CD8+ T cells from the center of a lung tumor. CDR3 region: CASSEGVQHWETQYF. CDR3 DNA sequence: TGCGCCAGCAGTGAGGGAGTTCAGCATTGGGAGACCCAGTACTTC.